This T cell receptor beta chain was obtained from a study of identical twins. The study, taken as a whole, reports: Twin-shared out-of-frame alpha sequences were enriched for low generation probability.

TCRdb called the 5' RACE reads again in MiXCR, with one record for every CDR3 protein. The sample records hundreds of thousands of distinct CDR3 sequences, around 6.1% being singletons. The V end was cut by 12 bases, the J end by 4 bases, with 17 bases between. The germline V gene has CDR1 KGHDR and CDR2 SFDVKD. CDR3 length equals 13 residues. This clonotype was observed a handful of times. What it recognizes is unknown. This clonotype was sampled from a man between 18 and 35 years old in good health. The chain is built from TRBV24-1 and TRBJ1-1, with a weak D call TRBD1 (5 bases). The sequencing sample was made of naive T cells sorted from blood. CDR3 residues: CAVATREGTEAFF. CDR3 in DNA: TGTGCCGTTGCCACCAGGGAGGGCACTGAAGCTTTCTTT.